Listed here are 29 T cell receptor beta chains from one sample, sequenced in a study of post-analysis software for immune sequencing data. Whole-study findings and limits: TRBV segments more frequent in patients than in controls numbered roughly 5 and included TRBV5-6, TRBV5-1 and TRBV20-1.

Their cognate antigens are unknown. Unique-molecular-identifier-tagged TCR beta cDNA libraries were used. TCRdb redid the calling of the PCR reads with MiXCR, one entry per CDR3 protein. Of about 540,000 distinct CDR3 sequences in the sample, around 36% were seen once. The sample was blood. These receptors came from a girl aged 2-17 years with multiple sclerosis.

This chain links TRBV2 with TRBJ2-3, with 11 bases lining up with TRBD2. With V trimmed by 7 bases and J by 6 bases, 9 bases remained unmatched. In germline, CDR1 is SNHLY, CDR2 FYNNEI. The CDR3 sequence is 15 residues long. CDR3 DNA sequence: TGTGCCAGCAATAGACTAGCGGGGAACCGGGATACGCAGTATTTT. Translating gives CASNRLAGNRDTQYF.

This chain connects TRBV2 to TRBJ2-5; no clear D gene. The J call may not be correct, given that the DNA end is closer to TRBJ2-7. Germline CDR1 is SNHLY and CDR2 is FYNNEI. This CDR3 contains 11 residues. The CDR3 DNA follows: TGTGCCAGCGTAAAGGGATACGAGCAGTACTTC. Amino acid sequence: CASVKGYEQYF.

This clonotype was seen more than once but under ten times. The chain links TRBV5-1 to TRBJ1-2; no clear D. The CDR3 has 14 residues. CDR1 is SGHRS and CDR2 is YFSETQ in the germline V gene. Trimming removed 4 bases at V and 8 bases at J, with 18 bases between. CDR3 amino acids: CASSPAAVLGGYTF. CDR3 coding DNA: TGCGCCAGCAGCCCGGCGGCGGTCCTGGGAGGCTACACCTTC.

A few counts support this clonotype. V usage is TRBV20-1 and J usage is TRBJ2-3; no definite D call. Deletions cut 6 bases from V and 4 bases from J, with 14 bases between. In germline, CDR1 is DFQATT, CDR2 SNEGSKA (reference sequence). The CDR3 runs to 13 residues. The CDR3, as DNA: TGCAGTGCGGAAGCCCCGGACCCAGATACGCAGTATTTT. This codes for CSAEAPDPDTQYF.

The chain's CDR3 is CASGSGGRTEAFF. The CDR3 DNA reads TGTGCTAGTGGTTCGGGGGGGAGGACTGAAGCTTTCTTT. The V and J genes are TRBV12-5 and TRBJ1-1, with TRBD1 as a possible D gene (5 bases). The germline CDR1 and CDR2 sequences are LGHNT and FRNRAP. V lost 4 bases and J 5 bases, leaving 11 bases between the germline ends. The CDR3 extends over 13 amino acids.

CDR3 region: CASSPVVAGGINGYTF. CDR3 sequence (DNA): TGTGCCAGCTCACCCGTGGTGGCAGGCGGGATAAATGGCTACACCTTC. The V and J genes are TRBV18 and TRBJ1-2, with D unclear. CDR3 length equals 16 residues. Trimming removed 3 bases from V and 6 bases from J, with 20 bases in between. CDR1 and CDR2 from the germline V gene are KGHSH and LQKENI.

This clonotype turned up a few times. The chain joins TRBV20-1 to TRBJ1-5; 11 bases agree with TRBD1. The CDR3 runs 16 residues. CDR1 DFQATT and CDR2 SNEGSKA come from the germline V gene (reference sequence). V shed 6 bases and J 7 bases; nucleotides not matched to a gene: 14. CDR3 sequence (DNA): TGCAGTGCGATCCGGGACAGGGGGGACCCTCGGCAGCCCCAGCATTTT. Amino acid sequence: CSAIRDRGDPRQPQHF.

This clonotype has a handful of counts. The chain joins TRBV5-1 to TRBJ2-7; TRBD2 matches 7 bases. Losses at the gene ends were 5 bases for V and 3 bases for J; bases not matched to a gene: 11. Germline lookup yields CDR1 SGHRS and CDR2 YFSETQ. The CDR3 extends over 15 amino acids. In nucleotides, the CDR3 is TGCGCCAGCAGTATGGGCGCTAGCGGAGTCTACGAGCAGTACTTC. It codes for CASSMGASGVYEQYF.

This clonotype was recorded at least ten times. The CDR3 spells CASSLAQGADTQYF. The CDR3 coding sequence is TGTGCCAGCAGTTTGGCACAGGGTGCAGATACGCAGTATTTT. The chain combines TRBV12-3 or TRBV12-4 with TRBJ2-3; the D gene is possibly TRBD1 (6 bases). CDR3 length: 14 amino acids. Trimming removed 3 bases from V and 4 bases from J, with 11 bases in between.

The chain carries TRBV5-1 and TRBJ2-1; no clear D. Per germline, CDR1 SGHRS and CDR2 YFSETQ. V was trimmed by 1 base and J by 0 bases, leaving 8 bases between them. There are 15 residues in the CDR3. The CDR3 here is CASSLQVDSYNEQFF. The CDR3 region has the DNA TGCGCCAGCAGCTTGCAGGTAGACTCCTACAATGAGCAGTTCTTC.

The chain recombines TRBV20-1 with TRBJ2-5; maybe TRBD2 (6 bases). V shed 6 bases and J shed 2 bases, with 22 bases lying between them. CDR1 DFQATT and CDR2 SNEGSKA come from the germline V gene (reference sequence). The CDR3 sequence is 16 residues long. CDR3 region: CSASDSGGTPQETQYF. The CDR3 nucleotides are TGCAGTGCGAGTGACTCGGGCGGGACCCCACAAGAGACCCAGTACTTC.

This clonotype was counted a single time. The chain links TRBV7-2 to TRBJ1-1; TRBD1 might be the D (6 bases). The V gene lost 1 base and the J gene lost 7 bases, with 28 bases spanning the gap. The CDR3 has 19 residues. Germline V CDR1 and CDR2: SGHTA, FQGNSA. This CDR3 is CASSLGSRGGAALPLEAFF. CDR3 DNA sequence: TGTGCCAGCAGCTTAGGATCCCGGGGGGGCGCCGCTCTCCCCCTTGAAGCTTTCTTT.

Points on this clonotype: Compared with germline, one end of the junction differs, possibly owing to a read error. CDR3 in amino acids: CASSYPGQDEDGCTF. In DNA form, the CDR3 reads TGTGCCAGCAGTTACCCCGGGCAAGACGAGGATGGCTGCACCTTC. This sequence joins TRBV6-5 and TRBJ1-2; D call uncertain. The CDR3 contains 15 residues. The germline V gene encodes CDR1 MNHEY and CDR2 SVGAGI.

The CDR3 coding sequence is TGTGCCAGCCGGACAGTCGGGGAGCAGTACTTC. Protein: CASRTVGEQYF. The chain has TRBV28 and TRBJ2-7; TRBD1 might be the D (6 bases). Between the trimmed V and J ends, which lost 8 bases and 7 bases, there was a span of 12 bases. The CDR3 runs 11 residues. Germline loops: CDR1 MDHEN, CDR2 SYDVKM.

The rearrangement uses TRBV20-1 and TRBJ2-6; maybe TRBD1 (7 bases). V was cut by 0 bases and J by 0 bases, with 18 bases left in between. Per germline, CDR1 DFQATT and CDR2 SNEGSKA (reference sequence). The CDR3 sequence is 19 residues long. The CDR3 loop is CSARDPAGQTSSGANVLTF. As DNA, the CDR3 is TGCAGTGCTAGAGATCCGGCGGGACAGACCTCCTCTGGGGCCAACGTCCTGACTTTC.

This clonotype was counted a few times. This rearrangement joins TRBV7-3 to TRBJ2-1, with 11 bases matching TRBD2. The CDR3 length is 16 residues. V lost 1 base, J lost 4 bases, and 3 bases stayed unmatched. Germline CDR1 reads SGHTA; CDR2 reads FQGTGA. CDR3: CASSLMGLAAYNEQFF. In DNA, the CDR3 is TGTGCCAGCAGCTTAATGGGACTAGCGGCTTACAATGAGCAGTTCTTC. Looking up the rest from reference TRBV7-3 and TRBJ2-1 gives the full variable domain: GAGVSQTPSNKVTEKGKYVELRCDPISGHTALYWYRQSLGQGPEFLIYFQGTGAADDSGLPNDRFFAVRPEGSVSTLKIQRTERGDSAVYLCASSLMGLAAYNEQFFGPGTRLTVL.

This clonotype turned up a few times. The rearrangement links TRBV12-3 or TRBV12-4 to TRBJ2-3; 7 nucleotides agree with TRBD2. V shed 6 bases, J shed 2 bases, and the junction held 14 bases outside the gene matches. CDR3 size: 17 residues. CDR3: CASSPKVGLAATDTQYF. The CDR3 DNA is TGTGCCAGCAGCCCTAAGGTCGGGCTAGCGGCCACAGATACGCAGTATTTT.

The sample holds a few counts of this clonotype. The chain is built from TRBV5-1 and TRBJ1-5; D uncertain. The CDR3 runs to 15 residues. Germline V gene sequence: CDR1 SGHRS, CDR2 YFSETQ. Trimming removed 0 bases from V and 7 bases from J, with 14 bases in between. CDR3 sequence reads: CASSLAPGAEQPQHF. The DNA of the CDR3 is TGCGCCAGCAGCTTGGCCCCGGGAGCAGAACAGCCCCAGCATTTT.

J is TRBJ2-7 and V is TRBV5-5, with TRBD2 as a possible D gene (7 bases). The DNA end is more similar to TRBJ2-4, so the J call may be wrong. The CDR3 loop spans 15 amino acids. CDR1 and CDR2 from the germline V gene are SGHKS and YYEKEE (reference sequence). CDR3 sequence (DNA): TGTGCCGGTAGCTTGGAGGGGGGGCGGGAAAACATTCAGTACTTC. Translation: CAGSLEGGRENIQYF.

CDR3 nucleotide sequence: TGCGCCAGCAGCCACCCCTTAGGAATAGAATCTTACGAGCAGTACTTC. Encoded protein: CASSHPLGIESYEQYF. The chain employs TRBV4-1 and TRBJ2-5; D unresolved. TRBJ2-7 explains the end of the DNA better; the J call may be wrong. Germline CDR1 reads MGHRA; CDR2 reads YSYEKL. There are 16 residues in the CDR3.

V gene TRBV4-1 combines with J gene TRBJ1-1, with a weak D call TRBD1 (5 bases). Germline V gives CDR1 MGHRA, CDR2 YSYEKL. CDR3 size: 16 residues. Trimming took off 3 bases at V and 1 base at J, with 15 bases between the two ends. The CDR3 nucleotides are TGCGCCAGCAGCCACACCGGGGGACGGACGAACACTGAAGCTTTCTTT. As protein: CASSHTGGRTNTEAFF.

The chain links TRBV6-5 to TRBJ2-5, with D uncertain. Germline assignment: CDR1 MNHEY and CDR2 SVGAGI. V was clipped by 7 bases and J by 1 base, with 13 bases between them. The CDR3 has 14 residues. CDR3: CASTHRRPQETQYF. DNA for the CDR3: TGTGCCAGCACGCACCGGCGGCCCCAAGAGACCCAGTACTTC.

The V call is TRBV7-2, the J call TRBJ1-4; D is ambiguous. Germline-derived CDR1 and CDR2 are SGHTA and FQGNSA. This CDR3 contains 14 residues. Deletions cut 2 bases from V and 8 bases from J, with 12 bases between. The CDR3 is CASSLPGLREKLFF. For the CDR3, the DNA is TGTGCCAGCAGCTTACCGGGTTTGCGGGAAAAACTGTTTTTT.

The chain links TRBV6-1 to TRBJ2-5; 9 nucleotides line up with TRBD1. The CDR3 length is 16 residues. CDR1 and CDR2 from the germline V gene are MNHNS and SASEGT. Trimming cost V 1 base and J 5 bases; bases outside gene matches: 8. The CDR3 loop reads CASSEEGQGPWETQYF. CDR3 DNA sequence: TGTGCCAGCAGTGAAGAAGGACAGGGGCCTTGGGAGACCCAGTACTTC.

This clonotype occurred a few times. The J gene is TRBJ2-3, the V gene TRBV9; no definite D call. CDR3 length: 13 amino acids. Trimming stripped 1 base from V and 0 bases from J, with 3 bases between. Germline V gene sequence: CDR1 SGDLS, CDR2 YYNGEE. The CDR3: CASSVKSTDTQYF. Written as DNA, the CDR3 is TGTGCCAGCAGCGTAAAGAGCACAGATACGCAGTATTTT.

This clonotype was found a few times. The chain recombines TRBV5-1 with TRBJ2-5; 11 bases fit TRBD2. Looked up from germline, CDR1 is SGHRS and CDR2 is YFSETQ. The trim removed 4 bases at V and 4 bases at J, leaving 3 bases unmatched. The CDR3 extends over 14 amino acids. The CDR3 coding sequence is TGCGCCAGCAGCCCTAGCGGGGGGACAGAGACCCAGTACTTC. It specifies CASSPSGGTETQYF.

This clonotype was seen a handful of times. This sequence joins TRBV20-1 and TRBJ2-3; TRBD2 might be the D (6 bases). The CDR3 contains 17 residues. Per the germline V gene, CDR1 is DFQATT and CDR2 is SNEGSKA (reference sequence). Trimming pared 0 bases from V and 3 bases from J, leaving 19 bases between. CDR3 DNA sequence: TGCAGTGCTAGAGATCGATGGCGGAGGGGAGGTACAGATACGCAGTATTTT. Amino acid sequence: CSARDRWRRGGTDTQYF.

As for this clonotype: One end of the junction varies from germline; a read error may be responsible. The V call is TRBV7-2, the J call TRBJ2-3; possibly TRBD1 or TRBD2 for D (5 bases each). CDR3 size: 15 residues. CDR1 is SGHTA and CDR2 is FQGNSA in the germline V gene. The CDR3 region has the DNA TGTGCCAGCAGCTTTTTCGTCGGAGGCACAGGTACGCAGTATTTT. Translating gives CASSFFVGGTGTQYF.

The genes are TRBV21-1 and TRBJ2-3; TRBD1, the D gene given by the table, was not confirmed from the DNA. TRBV21-1 is listed as a pseudogene. The CDR3 sequence is 18 residues long. The CDR3 sequence: CASSKRDRSPFFTDTQYF. The DNA for the CDR3 is TGTGCCAGCAGCAAAAGGGACAGGAGTCCCTTCTTCACAGATACGCAGTATTTT.